Shown below are 7 T cell receptor beta chains from a single sample sequenced in a study of blood T cell repertoires in COVID-19. Sequencing was performed with immunoSEQ multiplex PCR; in TCRdb, only in-frame clones are kept and a portion is missing. The profile shows approximately 240,000 clones, around 87% of them singletons. Material for sequencing was peripheral blood. These TCRs come from a woman between 25 and 40 years old who had recovered from COVID-19.

This clone was picked up one time. The chain joins TRBV12-5 to TRBJ2-3, with no clear D. Germline CDR1 reads LGHNT; CDR2 reads FRNRAP. The CDR3 consists of 13 residues. V was clipped by 2 bases and J by 0 bases, with 3 bases between them. The CDR3 is CASGLTSTDTQYF. The CDR3 DNA follows: TGTGCTAGTGGTTTGACAAGCACAGATACGCAGTATTTT.

CDR3 bases: TGTGCCAGCAGTTACGTCCACACAGATACGCAGTATTTT. This codes for CASSYVHTDTQYF. This chain links TRBV6-5 with TRBJ2-3; D is ambiguous. The germline V gene has CDR1 MNHEY and CDR2 SVGAGI. The CDR3 is 13 amino acids. V was clipped by 2 bases and J by 2 bases, with 5 bases between them.

The rearrangement joins TRBV5-1 to TRBJ1-1, with 9 bases lining up with TRBD1. Germline V lookup: CDR1 SGHRS, CDR2 YFSETQ. V was pared by 5 bases and J by 6 bases, with 8 bases of the junction left unmatched. CDR3 length equals 14 residues. The CDR3 region has the DNA TGCGCCAGCAGAGAACAGGGGGCGAGGGCTGAAGCTTTCTTT. It encodes CASREQGARAEAFF.

This clone came up once. The V gene is TRBV7-9, the J gene TRBJ1-2; the D gene is possibly TRBD1 (5 bases). There are 15 residues in the CDR3. CDR1 is SEHNR, CDR2 FQNEAQ, per germline (reference sequence). Trimming took 4 bases from V and 4 from J, leaving 16 bases between them. DNA for the CDR3: TGTGCCAGCAGCTCCCAAAGGGGCGTTTCCTATGGCTACACCTTC. Translating gives CASSSQRGVSYGYTF. Filled out from reference TRBV7-9 and TRBJ1-2, the complete variable domain reads DTGVSQNPRHKITKRGQNVTFRCDPISEHNRLYWYRQTLGQGPEFLTYFQNEAQLEKSRLLSDRFSAERPKGSFSTLEIQRTEQGDSAMYLCASSSQRGVSYGYTFGSGTRLTVV.

The chain links TRBV7-3 to TRBJ2-1, with TRBD1 matching over 9 bases. With V trimmed by 6 bases and J by 1 base, 4 bases remained unmatched. The CDR3 loop spans 15 amino acids. Germline CDR1 reads SGHTA; CDR2 reads FQGTGA. CDR3 bases: TGTGCCAGCAGTCGACAGGGGGGATCCTACAATGAGCAGTTCTTC. Protein product: CASSRQGGSYNEQFF. The whole variable domain, remainder taken from reference TRBV7-3 and TRBJ2-1, is GAGVSQTPSNKVTEKGKYVELRCDPISGHTALYWYRQSLGQGPEFLIYFQGTGAADDSGLPNDRFFAVRPEGSVSTLKIQRTERGDSAVYLCASSRQGGSYNEQFFGPGTRLTVL.

The gene calls are TRBV7-9 and TRBJ2-7; TRBD2 is a possible D gene (6 bases). The CDR3 is 17 amino acids. Trimming removed 1 base at V and 3 bases at J, with 19 bases between. The germline V gene encodes CDR1 SEHNR and CDR2 FQNEAQ (reference sequence). CDR3 nucleotides: TGTGCCAGCAGCTTAGGAGGGCGCGGGGTTTTTAACTACGAGCAGTACTTC. Translation: CASSLGGRGVFNYEQYF. Supplemented by reference TRBV7-9 and TRBJ2-7, the full variable domain reads DTGVSQNPRHKITKRGQNVTFRCDPISEHNRLYWYRQTLGQGPEFLTYFQNEAQLEKSRLLSDRFSAERPKGSFSTLEIQRTEQGDSAMYLCASSLGGRGVFNYEQYFGPGTRLTVT.

The gene calls are TRBV3-1 (or the pseudogene TRBV3-2) and TRBJ2-7, with no clear D. This CDR3 comprises 15 residues. CDR1 and CDR2 (germline): LGHDT, YNNKEL (reference sequence). Trimming took off 8 bases at V and 2 bases at J, with 19 bases between the two ends. CDR3 nucleotides: TGTGCCAGCGCTATCCTGCCTGGGCTGGCCTACGAGCAGTACTTC. Its protein is CASAILPGLAYEQYF.